One sample yielded the 25 T cell receptor beta chains listed below, sequenced in a study of HIV-infected children after antiretroviral therapy interruption. The treatment is: PENTA 11 planned treatment interruption arm or continuous ART arm. A 3' RACE protocol on RNA, with unique molecular identifiers, produced the TCR library. One entry per CDR3 protein, called by TCRdb with MiXCR from the 3' RACE reads. The sample contains 40,000 to 50,000 distinct CDR3 sequences, around 4.7% of which appear only once. The material was CD45RA+ CD4+ T cells from PBMCs, pooled from several time points, obtained from a donor given antiretroviral therapy, either interrupted or continuous. Subset indicated: naive CD4+ CD45RA+ CD45RO- T cells. The receptors were sampled from a pool of human donors with HIV.

This clonotype was counted many times. The rearrangement uses TRBV23-1 and TRBJ1-5, with a possible D match to TRBD1 (6 bases). TRBV23-1 is filed as an ORF, its function uncertain. The CDR3 spans 13 residues. V lost 5 bases to trimming and J lost 3 bases, with 8 bases between them. The CDR3 DNA is TGCGCCAGCAGTTCAGGGGCCAATCAGCCCCAGCATTTT. Translation: CASSSGANQPQHF.

There are many counts of this clonotype. The chain carries TRBV10-1 and TRBJ2-7; D perhaps matches TRBD2 (5 bases). Germline CDR1 reads WNHNN; CDR2 reads SYGVQD (reference sequence). V lost 3 bases and J lost 3, with 15 bases in between. The CDR3 has 15 amino acids. The DNA for the CDR3 is TGCGCCAGCAGTGAAGGATGGCCGGGGAACTACGAGCAGTACTTC. Translation: CASSEGWPGNYEQYF.

This clonotype was detected ten times or more. This sequence joins TRBV6-6 and TRBJ2-1, with TRBD2 as a possible D gene (6 bases). This CDR3 has 14 residues. V lost 2 bases and J lost 7, with 12 bases in between. Germline V gene data show CDR1 as MNHNY and CDR2 as SVGAGI (reference sequence). The CDR3 region has the DNA TGTGCCAGCAGTTACGGCCTGGGAGGAAATGAGCAGTTCTTC. Its translation is CASSYGLGGNEQFF.

This clonotype was seen repeatedly, ten times or more. The V call is TRBV19, the J call TRBJ2-1, with D possibly matching TRBD1 (5 bases). This CDR3 is built from 13 residues. Looked up from germline, CDR1 is LNHDA and CDR2 is SQIVND (reference sequence). V was cut by 6 bases and J by 15 bases, with 21 bases left in between. The CDR3, as DNA: TGTGCCAGTAGCACCCCTTTGATAGGGGCCCTGTTCTTC. Translating gives CASSTPLIGALFF.

The genes are TRBV29-1 and TRBJ2-3, with D uncertain. The CDR3 contains 15 residues. V was pared by 4 bases and J by 3 bases, with 17 bases between. Germline V gene lookup returns CDR1 SQVTM and CDR2 ANQGSEA. For the CDR3, the DNA is TGCAGCGTTGTCTCGGTTCTTCGACCGACAGATACGCAGTATTTT. Translation gives CSVVSVLRPTDTQYF.

The chain joins TRBV4-1 to TRBJ1-6, with D possibly TRBD1 on 6 matching bases. Germline lookup yields CDR1 MGHRA and CDR2 YSYEKL. Trimming cost V 0 bases and J 14 bases, with 11 bases left between them. The CDR3 contains 13 residues. The CDR3 nucleotides read TGCGCCAGCAGCCAAGAGCGGGGGGACACCCTCCACTTT. Amino acid sequence: CASSQERGDTLHF.

This clonotype came up many times. This chain connects TRBV20-1 to TRBJ1-3; D remains unclear. The germline V and J ends were trimmed by 4 bases and 0 bases, with 10 bases remaining between them. Germline CDR1 DFQATT, CDR2 SNEGSKA (reference sequence). The CDR3 runs 14 residues. The CDR3 loop is CSAIDPGSGNTIYF. As DNA, the CDR3 is TGCAGTGCTATAGACCCAGGCTCTGGAAACACCATATATTTT.

This clonotype was observed a few times. The chain recombines TRBV5-1 with TRBJ2-3, with D perhaps matching TRBD2 (6 bases). The CDR3 spans 14 residues. V was shortened by 4 bases and J by 6 bases, with 15 bases between the two germline ends. From germline, CDR1 is SGHRS and CDR2 YFSETQ. In DNA, the CDR3 is TGCGCCAGCAGCCTGGTGGAGGGTCCGGATACGCAGTATTTT. Translated, it gives CASSLVEGPDTQYF.

This clonotype was seen only a few times. This chain connects TRBV10-3 to TRBJ1-2; D might be TRBD1 (6 bases). Germline-derived CDR1 and CDR2 are ENHRY and SYGVKD. This CDR3 region has 13 residues. V was shortened by 4 bases and J by 4 bases, with 10 bases between the two germline ends. The CDR3 bases are TGTGCCATCAGTGTGGACAGTCGCTATGGCTACACCTTC. This codes for CAISVDSRYGYTF.

This clonotype has ten or more counts. CDR3: CASSEFVREGGFF. The CDR3 region has the DNA TGTGCCAGCAGTGAATTTGTAAGGGAAGGTGGGTTCTTC. J is TRBJ2-1 and V is TRBV2; no firm D call. CDR3 length: 13 amino acids. Trimming removed 2 bases from V and 15 bases from J, with 17 bases in between. Germline V gene sequence: CDR1 SNHLY, CDR2 FYNNEI.

The V and J genes are TRBV20-1 and TRBJ2-1, with no clear D. CDR1 and CDR2 (germline): DFQATT, SNEGSKA (reference sequence). The CDR3 sequence is 13 residues long. The V end was cut by 2 bases, the J end by 8 bases, with 13 bases between. Written as DNA, the CDR3 is TGCAGTGCTAGACGATCTCAAGAATATGAGCAGTTCTTC. Its translation: CSARRSQEYEQFF.

This clonotype was recorded at least ten times. The chain links TRBV12-3 or TRBV12-4 to TRBJ1-5, with unresolved D. V lost 7 bases and J 5 bases, leaving 12 bases between the germline ends. This CDR3 has 13 amino acids. Written as DNA, the CDR3 is TGTGCCAGCACCCCGGACGGATATCAGCCCCAGCATTTT. Amino acid sequence: CASTPDGYQPQHF.

This clonotype was picked up many times. The chain carries TRBV9 and TRBJ2-1; D is perhaps TRBD2 (6 bases). Germline V lookup: CDR1 SGDLS, CDR2 YYNGEE. Trimming pared 4 bases from V and 8 bases from J, leaving 19 bases between. The CDR3 covers 15 residues. The CDR3 is CASSLLVGGFDEQFF. CDR3 coding DNA: TGTGCCAGCAGCCTTCTGGTCGGGGGTTTTGATGAGCAGTTCTTC.

This clonotype was seen at least ten times. The gene calls are TRBV2 and TRBJ2-1, with 10 bases identical to TRBD2. CDR1 is SNHLY and CDR2 is FYNNEI in the germline V gene. V lost 11 bases and J lost 5; bases outside the gene matches: 6. This CDR3 has 13 residues. The CDR3 loop reads CAGGLAENNEQFF. The CDR3, as DNA: TGTGCCGGAGGACTAGCGGAAAACAATGAGCAGTTCTTC. The full variable domain, in which reference TRBV2 and TRBJ2-1 provide the parts outside the CDR3, is EPEVTQTPSHQVTQMGQEVILRCVPISNHLYFYWYRQILGQKVEFLVSFYNNEISEKSEIFDDQFSVERPDGSNFTLKIRSTKLEDSAMYFCAGGLAENNEQFFGPGTRLTVL.

This clonotype was counted at least ten times. DNA for the CDR3: TGCAGCGTTGATAAGGCGGGACAGACCACTGAAGCTTTCTTT. This encodes CSVDKAGQTTEAFF. The chain has TRBV29-1 and TRBJ1-1; the match to TRBD1 covers 7 bases. Germline V gene lookup returns CDR1 SQVTM and CDR2 ANQGSEA. V was pared by 3 bases and J by 4 bases, with 8 bases of the junction left unmatched. The CDR3 consists of 14 residues.

The rearrangement joins TRBV20-1 to TRBJ1-2; perhaps TRBD1 as D (5 bases). Looked up from germline, CDR1 is DFQATT and CDR2 is SNEGSKA (reference sequence). The CDR3 contains 12 residues. Trimming pared 6 bases from V and 13 bases from J, leaving 21 bases between. The CDR3 sequence: CSAFTGSAIRTF. In DNA form, the CDR3 reads TGCAGTGCGTTCACAGGTTCGGCTATCCGCACCTTC.

V usage is TRBV29-1 and J usage is TRBJ2-3, with D hard to call. CDR3 length: 12 amino acids. V dropped 3 bases and J dropped 2 bases, with 6 bases sitting between them. The V gene's germline CDR1 is SQVTM and CDR2 ANQGSEA. CDR3 amino acids: CSVDHSTDTQYF. CDR3 sequence (DNA): TGCAGCGTTGATCACTCCACAGATACGCAGTATTTT.

The rearrangement links TRBV20-1 to TRBJ2-1; TRBD1 matches at 9 bases. The CDR3 length is 15 residues. After removal of 2 bases from V and 6 bases from J, the junction contained 8 bases not matched to a gene. Germline V gives CDR1 DFQATT, CDR2 SNEGSKA (reference sequence). The CDR3 sequence: CSARSPGQGVNEQFF. The CDR3 DNA sequence: TGCAGTGCTAGATCTCCGGGACAGGGAGTCAATGAGCAGTTCTTC.

This clonotype has at least ten counts. The chain has TRBV27 and TRBJ1-6, with TRBD1 matching 10 bases. Germline V gene sequence: CDR1 MNHEY, CDR2 SMNVEV (reference sequence). The J segment lost 11 bases and the V segment lost 5 bases, leaving 12 bases of the junction unmatched. This CDR3 contains 16 residues. The CDR3 is CASSAPLTGGLAPLHF. The CDR3 region has the DNA TGTGCCAGCAGTGCCCCCCTGACAGGGGGCTTGGCACCCCTCCACTTT.

This clonotype was counted at least ten times. The CDR3, as DNA: TGTGCCAGCAGCGTAGTGGGGAGAGGCACCGGGGAGCTGTTTTTT. This gives the protein CASSVVGRGTGELFF. The chain employs TRBV9 and TRBJ2-2; D is perhaps TRBD2 (5 bases). The CDR3 extends over 15 amino acids. V dropped 0 bases and J dropped 4 bases, with 10 bases sitting between them. Per germline, CDR1 SGDLS and CDR2 YYNGEE.

This clonotype has at least ten counts. The V and J genes are TRBV7-2 and TRBJ1-6; D is perhaps TRBD1 (6 bases). The germline V and J ends were trimmed by 4 bases and 10 bases, with 14 bases remaining between them. Germline CDR1 is SGHTA and CDR2 is FQGNSA. The length of the CDR3 is 14 residues. The CDR3 nucleotides read TGTGCCAGCAGCTCAGGGGCCCCGGGGTCACCCCTCCACTTT. Protein: CASSSGAPGSPLHF.

At least ten counts were recorded for this clonotype. V usage is TRBV2 and J usage is TRBJ1-1; D may be TRBD1 (5 bases). The V gene's germline CDR1 is SNHLY and CDR2 FYNNEI. V lost 11 bases and J 6 bases, leaving 10 bases between the germline ends. The CDR3 length is 10 residues. In nucleotides, the CDR3 is TGTGCCGGTCTACAGGCTGAAGCTTTCTTT. This gives the protein CAGLQAEAFF.

This clonotype was counted at least ten times. The CDR3 is CASSAETPGQGLAFF. The CDR3, as DNA: TGTGCCAGCAGTGCGGAAACGCCGGGACAGGGGTTAGCTTTCTTT. The chain carries TRBV2 and TRBJ1-1; TRBD1 matches at 10 bases. V shed 4 bases, J shed 10 bases, and the junction held 12 bases outside the gene matches. CDR3 size: 15 residues. The germline V gene encodes CDR1 SNHLY and CDR2 FYNNEI.

By share, this clonotype counts as medium-sized. The chain has TRBV21-1 and TRBJ2-4; whether TRBD2, the table's D call, matches the DNA was not checked. TRBV21-1 is shown as a pseudogene. CDR3 length: 16 residues. DNA for the CDR3: TGTGCCAGCAGCAAAAGTACCGGGAGAGCCAAAAACATTCAGTACTTC. Protein sequence: CASSKSTGRAKNIQYF.

At least ten counts were recorded for this clonotype. The gene calls are TRBV28 and TRBJ2-2; TRBD1 aligns across 9 bases. Germline V gene data show CDR1 as MDHEN and CDR2 as SYDVKM. The CDR3 spans 17 residues. Trimming cost V 7 bases and J 4 bases; bases outside gene matches: 13. CDR3 bases: TGTGCCAGCACCGAACCAATACAGGGGGCGAGCACCGGGGAGCTGTTTTTT. Protein: CASTEPIQGASTGELFF. The full variable domain, in which reference TRBV28 and TRBJ2-2 provide the parts outside the CDR3, is DVKVTQSSRYLVKRTGEKVFLECVQDMDHENMFWYRQDPGLGLRLIYFSYDVKMKEKGDIPEGYSVSREKKERFSLILESASTNQTSMYLCASTEPIQGASTGELFFGEGSRLTVL.